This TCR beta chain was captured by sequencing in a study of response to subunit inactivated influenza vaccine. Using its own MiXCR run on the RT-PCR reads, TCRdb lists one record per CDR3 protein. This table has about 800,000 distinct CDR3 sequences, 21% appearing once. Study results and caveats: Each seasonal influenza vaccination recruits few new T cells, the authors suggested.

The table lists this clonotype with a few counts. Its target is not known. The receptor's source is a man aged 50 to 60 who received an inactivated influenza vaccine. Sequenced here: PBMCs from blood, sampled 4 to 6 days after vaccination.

Written as DNA, the CDR3 is TGTGCCAGCAGTCTAGAGGGGCCACAGGGTGGGGACACTGAAGCTTTCTTT. This gives the protein CASSLEGPQGGDTEAFF. The chain is built from TRBV28 and TRBJ1-1, with a possible D match to TRBD1 (6 bases). CDR1 and CDR2 (germline): MDHEN, SYDVKM. This CDR3 contains 17 residues. Trimming shortened V by 5 bases and J by 3 bases, and 22 bases separated the two germline ends.